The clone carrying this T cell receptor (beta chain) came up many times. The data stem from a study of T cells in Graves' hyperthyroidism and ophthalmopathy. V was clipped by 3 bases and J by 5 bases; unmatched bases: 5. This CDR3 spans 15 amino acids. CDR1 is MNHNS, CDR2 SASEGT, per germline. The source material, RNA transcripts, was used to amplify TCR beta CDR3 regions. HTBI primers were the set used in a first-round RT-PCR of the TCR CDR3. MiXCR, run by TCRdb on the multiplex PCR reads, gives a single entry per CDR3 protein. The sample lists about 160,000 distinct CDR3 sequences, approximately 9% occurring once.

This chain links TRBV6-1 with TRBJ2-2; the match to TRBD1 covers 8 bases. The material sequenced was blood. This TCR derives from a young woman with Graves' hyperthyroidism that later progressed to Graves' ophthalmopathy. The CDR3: CASSDSTGETGELFF. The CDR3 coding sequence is TGTGCCAGCAGTGACTCGACAGGGGAGACCGGGGAGCTGTTTTTT.